This T cell receptor beta chain was observed in a study of blood T cells in healthy people across ages. Regarding the study as a whole: Unknown donor CMV status possibly confounded expanded clonotype changes. Diversity of TCR beta correlated strongly with naive T cell percentage. Researchers said unsorted PBMCs prevented a conclusive naive versus antigen-experienced comparison.

Next came a second PCR, run for roughly 6 to 11 cycles, which used a sample-barcoded 5' primer along with a J-beta primer mix. Every cDNA molecule bore a tag from a template-switch adaptor containing 12 random nucleotides. TCRdb fed the 5' RACE reads into MiXCR, producing one record per CDR3 protein. The data hold 700,000 to 950,000 distinct CDR3 sequences, with 43% observed a single time. Germline V gene sequence: CDR1 SGHRS, CDR2 YFSETQ. This CDR3 is built from 13 residues. V dropped 8 bases and J dropped 4; count of bases not matched to a gene: 6. A note on this clonotype: What it recognizes is unknown.

The chain is built from TRBV5-1 and TRBJ2-1, with 7 positions matching TRBD2. Sequenced: blood. This sequence originates from a woman aged 60 to 75 in good health. CDR3: CASDSGEYNEQFF. The CDR3 nucleotides read TGCGCCAGTGACAGCGGGGAATACAATGAGCAGTTCTTC.